The 18 T cell receptor beta chains listed next were all sequenced from one sample in a study of blood T cells in healthy people across ages. A second PCR, run for about 6 to 11 cycles, used a sample-barcoded 5' primer plus a J-beta primer mix. TCRdb reanalysed the 5' RACE reads using MiXCR and keeps one entry per CDR3 protein. In the table there are 540,000 or so distinct CDR3 sequences, 47% of which are singletons. Material: blood. The origin of the receptors is an elderly man in good health.

This clonotype was observed a few times. V and J are TRBV4-3 and TRBJ1-4; D not certain. With 4 bases removed from V and 8 bases from J, the gap between germline ends came to 11 bases. This CDR3 has 13 residues. CDR1 LGHNA and CDR2 YSLEER come from the germline V gene. The CDR3 region has the DNA TGCGCCAGCAGCCCTTCGACGAGGGAAAAACTGTTTTTT. It specifies CASSPSTREKLFF.

The chain employs TRBV6-2 or TRBV6-3 and TRBJ1-1; 9 bases are a match to TRBD1. From germline, CDR1 is MNHEY and CDR2 SVGEGT. This CDR3 has 14 residues. J lost 6 bases, V lost 5 bases, and 7 bases had no gene match. In DNA form, the CDR3 reads TGTGCCAGCAGTACGGCCCGACAGGGGGCTGAAGCTTTCTTT. As protein: CASSTARQGAEAFF.

The chain is built from TRBV4-1 and TRBJ2-4, with 8 bases aligning to TRBD1. The better agreement between TRBJ2-7 and the DNA end casts doubt on the J call. Germline V gives CDR1 MGHRA, CDR2 YSYEKL. The CDR3 is 15 residues long. The CDR3 sequence is CASSQPRQGSLEQYF. The DNA for the CDR3 is TGCGCCAGCAGCCAACCTCGACAGGGGAGCCTCGAGCAGTACTTC.

The chain has TRBV12-3 or TRBV12-4 and TRBJ2-1; a possible D gene is TRBD2 (7 bases). The CDR3 consists of 13 residues. V shed 3 bases and J shed 9 bases, with 12 bases lying between them. The CDR3 DNA reads TGTGCCAGCAGTTTCGTGGGGGGGCGTGAGCAGTTCTTC. It translates to CASSFVGGREQFF.

This clonotype was seen more than once but under ten times. This may stem from a read error, because a much larger clone lies one nucleotide away. The V call is TRBV6-5, the J call TRBJ2-1; TRBD1 agrees at 11 bases. V lost 6 bases to trimming and J lost 10 bases; unmatched junction nucleotides: 8. Germline values: CDR1 MNHEY, CDR2 SVGAGI. This CDR3 contains 14 residues. DNA of the CDR3: TGTGCCAGCAGACGGACAGGGGGCGAGTACGAGCAGTTCTTC. Translation gives CASRRTGGEYEQFF.

This clonotype has only a few counts. In DNA form, the CDR3 reads TGCAGTGCTAGAGTGGCAGGGGGAGGTGGGCAGCCCCAGCATTTT. It yields the protein CSARVAGGGGQPQHF. The chain is built from TRBV20-1 and TRBJ1-5; the match to TRBD1 covers 7 bases. Germline trimming cut 1 base from V and 7 bases from J; bases unmatched to any gene: 10. Germline values: CDR1 DFQATT, CDR2 SNEGSKA (reference sequence). This CDR3 has 15 residues.

About this clonotype: Since a much larger clone is just one base distant, this may be a read error. This sequence joins TRBV6-6 and TRBJ1-2; possible D gene TRBD1, 6 bases. The CDR3 length is 13 residues. Germline V CDR1 and CDR2: MNHNY, SVGAGI (reference sequence). CDR3 DNA sequence: TGTACCAGCAGACAACGAACAGGGCCCGGCTACACCTTC. Its protein product is CTSRQRTGPGYTF.

This sequence joins TRBV5-1 and TRBJ2-1, with TRBD1 matching over 9 bases. CDR1 is SGHRS, CDR2 YFSETQ, per germline. This CDR3 contains 16 residues. V shed 3 bases and J 7 bases; nucleotides not matched to a gene: 11. CDR3 residues: CASSSVRDRAGNEQFF. CDR3 in DNA: TGCGCCAGCAGCTCGGTCCGGGACAGGGCTGGGAATGAGCAGTTCTTC.

The count of this clonotype is one. The rearrangement uses TRBV29-1 and TRBJ2-1, with 7 bases matching TRBD2. The CDR3 is made up of 13 amino acids. Trimming took 3 bases from V and 13 from J; bases not matched to a gene: 12. The germline V gene encodes CDR1 SQVTM and CDR2 ANQGSEA. CDR3 amino acids: CSVEVTSIDSQFF. In DNA form, the CDR3 reads TGCAGCGTTGAGGTGACTAGCATCGATTCCCAGTTCTTC.

This clonotype was seen a few times. The genes are TRBV10-3 and TRBJ2-1; tentatively, D is TRBD2 (6 bases). From germline, CDR1 is ENHRY and CDR2 SYGVKD. Trimming took off 7 bases at V and 1 base at J, with 26 bases between the two ends. The CDR3 runs to 19 residues. The CDR3 nucleotides read TGTGCCATCAAAGGAGGCGGAGGGACCCCGGATGCGTCCTACAATGAGCAGTTCTTC. It codes for CAIKGGGGTPDASYNEQFF.

The genes are TRBV6-5 and TRBJ2-5; no reliable D call. The germline gives CDR1 MNHEY, CDR2 SVGAGI. V lost 2 bases to trimming and J lost 7 bases, with 17 bases between them. This CDR3 is 15 amino acids long. The CDR3 is CASSYEQTVRGTQYF. In DNA form, the CDR3 reads TGTGCCAGCAGTTACGAACAGACGGTCCGAGGGACCCAGTACTTC.

The genes are TRBV11-1 and TRBJ2-3; D may be TRBD1 or TRBD2 (6 bases each). This CDR3 contains 21 residues. V shed 5 bases and J shed 0 bases, with 30 bases lying between them. CDR1 SGHAT and CDR2 FQDESV come from the germline V gene (reference sequence). The CDR3 protein is CASSAPRAGRGGTSSTDTQYF. The CDR3 DNA reads as TGTGCCAGCAGCGCGCCCAGAGCGGGCAGAGGGGGGACCTCTAGCACAGATACGCAGTATTTT.

The chain employs TRBV7-9 and TRBJ1-2; TRBD1 matches 9 bases. Germline CDR1 and CDR2: SEHNR and FQNEAQ (reference sequence). CDR3 length equals 16 residues. After removal of 0 bases from V and 7 bases from J, the junction contained 9 bases not matched to a gene. The CDR3 DNA reads as TGTGCCAGCAGCTTAGCTTCCGGGACAGGGTACCGTGGCTACACCTTC. This translates into CASSLASGTGYRGYTF.

As regards this clonotype: One end of the junction does not line up with germline, which may come from a read error. The V and J genes are TRBV9 and TRBJ2-3; D is unresolved. Germline V lookup: CDR1 SGDLS, CDR2 YYNGEE. The CDR3 loop spans 14 amino acids. The CDR3 sequence: CASSVLGSTDTQYF. The CDR3 region has the DNA TGTGCCAGCAGCGTGCTGGGAAGCACAGACACGCAGTATTTT.

The chain carries TRBV10-3 and TRBJ1-4; no reliable D call. The CDR3 consists of 14 residues. Germline values: CDR1 ENHRY, CDR2 SYGVKD. V was cut by 6 bases and J by 0 bases, with 8 bases left in between. In DNA, the CDR3 is TGTGCCATCAGAGACGGTGCAACTAATGAAAAACTGTTTTTT. Amino acid sequence: CAIRDGATNEKLFF.

This clonotype came up a few times. V usage is TRBV5-1 and J usage is TRBJ2-5; 8 bases agree with TRBD1. The DNA matches TRBJ2-7 better at its end, which makes the J call doubtful. Germline CDR1 and CDR2: SGHRS and YFSETQ. This CDR3 has 14 amino acids. Written as DNA, the CDR3 is TGCGCCAGCAGCTCCGGACAGGGTGAGAGCGAGCAGTACTTC. Amino acid sequence: CASSSGQGESEQYF.

CDR3 in DNA: TGTGCCAGCAGCCTAGGGGACAGGTCCTACAATGAGCAGTTCTTC. It yields the protein CASSLGDRSYNEQFF. The chain links TRBV7-2 to TRBJ2-1; 8 bases match TRBD1. V dropped 5 bases and J dropped 1; count of bases not matched to a gene: 4. The CDR3 covers 15 residues. Germline values: CDR1 SGHTA, CDR2 FQGNSA.

The chain joins TRBV7-2 to TRBJ1-5; the D is unclear. The germline V and J ends were trimmed by 5 bases and 0 bases, with 11 bases remaining between them. Germline V gives CDR1 SGHTA, CDR2 FQGNSA. This CDR3 region has 15 residues. CDR3 sequence reads: CASSAGRFSNQPQHF. The DNA for the CDR3 is TGTGCCAGCAGCGCAGGACGGTTTAGCAATCAGCCCCAGCATTTT. The complete variable domain, with remaining parts taken from reference TRBV7-2 and TRBJ1-5, reads GAGVSQSPSNKVTEKGKDVELRCDPISGHTALYWYRQSLGQGLEFLIYFQGNSAPDKSGLPSDRFSAERTGGSVSTLTIQRTQQEDSAVYLCASSAGRFSNQPQHFGDGTRLSIL.